The 6 T cell receptor beta chains below all came from one sample that was sequenced in a study of PD-1 blockade in classical Hodgkin lymphoma. Brentuximab vedotin exposure varied among the patients, all of whom had relapsed after autologous stem cell transplantation. Some clones are missing from TCRdb's copy, which holds only in-frame ones; the method was immunoSEQ multiplex PCR. The profile shows about 36,000 clones, 69% of them singletons. The sequences come from peripheral blood mononuclear cells (PBMCs), collected before the second cycle of nivolumab. The source of these receptors is a human donor with classical Hodgkin lymphoma.

The CDR3 nucleotides read TGCGCCAGCAGCCAAGAACGGGGGACAGCTTATGGCTACACCTTC. As protein: CASSQERGTAYGYTF. The V call is TRBV4-1, the J call TRBJ1-2; 7 bases are shared with TRBD1. CDR3 size: 15 residues. From germline, CDR1 is MGHRA and CDR2 YSYEKL. Losses at the gene ends were 0 bases for V and 5 bases for J; bases not matched to a gene: 6.

The rearrangement links TRBV29-1 to TRBJ2-5; D unclear. The CDR3 loop spans 13 amino acids. Trimming took 7 bases from V and 1 from J, leaving 13 bases between them. The germline V gene encodes CDR1 SQVTM and CDR2 ANQGSEA. The CDR3 DNA reads TGCAGCGCAGGCCTAACGCTCCAAGAGACCCAGTACTTC. It encodes CSAGLTLQETQYF.

The CDR3 nucleotides read TGTGCCAGCAGCTTGGGACAAAAAGAGACCCAGTACTTC. This codes for CASSLGQKETQYF. V is TRBV5-4 and J is TRBJ2-5; unclear D gene. Trimming left V 0 bases short and J 3 bases short, with 6 bases between. In germline, CDR1 is SGHNT, CDR2 YYREEE (reference sequence). This CDR3 comprises 13 residues.

The rearrangement joins TRBV6-6 to TRBJ1-1; maybe TRBD1 (6 bases). The V gene's germline CDR1 is MNHNY and CDR2 SVGAGI (reference sequence). This CDR3 spans 15 amino acids. V lost 2 bases to trimming and J lost 9 bases, with 19 bases between them. The CDR3 DNA reads TGTGCCAGCAGTTACCAAAAACGACAGACAGGAAAAGCTTTCTTT. Amino acids: CASSYQKRQTGKAFF.

By proportion, this clone is medium-sized. The chain joins TRBV5-1 to TRBJ2-3, with 7 bases identical to TRBD2. The CDR3 sequence is 15 residues long. Unmatched junction bases numbered 7, after V lost 1 base and J lost 5 bases. CDR1 and CDR2 from the germline V gene are SGHRS and YFSETQ. The CDR3 reads CASSLSSSGRDTQYF. The CDR3, as DNA: TGCGCCAGCAGCTTGTCGTCTAGCGGTAGAGATACGCAGTATTTT.

The chain carries TRBV7-2 and TRBJ2-1; 10 bases agree with TRBD2. V lost 4 bases, J lost 6 bases, and 9 bases stayed unmatched. This CDR3 spans 16 amino acids. CDR1 SGHTA and CDR2 FQGNSA come from the germline V gene. CDR3 in DNA: TGTGCCAGCAGCTCTAGGGGCAGCGGGGGGGCCAATGAGCAGTTCTTC. Encoded protein: CASSSRGSGGANEQFF.